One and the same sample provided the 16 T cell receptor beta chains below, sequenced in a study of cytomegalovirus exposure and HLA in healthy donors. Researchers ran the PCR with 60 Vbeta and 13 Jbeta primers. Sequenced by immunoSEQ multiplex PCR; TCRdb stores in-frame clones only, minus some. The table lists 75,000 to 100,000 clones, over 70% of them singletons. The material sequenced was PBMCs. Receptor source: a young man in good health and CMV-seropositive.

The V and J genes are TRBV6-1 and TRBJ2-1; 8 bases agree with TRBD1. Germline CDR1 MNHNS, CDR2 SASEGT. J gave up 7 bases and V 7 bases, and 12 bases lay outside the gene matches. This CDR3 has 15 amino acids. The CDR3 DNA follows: TGTGCCAGCATAGCCACAAGACAGGGGATAAATGAGCAGTTCTTC. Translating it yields CASIATRQGINEQFF.

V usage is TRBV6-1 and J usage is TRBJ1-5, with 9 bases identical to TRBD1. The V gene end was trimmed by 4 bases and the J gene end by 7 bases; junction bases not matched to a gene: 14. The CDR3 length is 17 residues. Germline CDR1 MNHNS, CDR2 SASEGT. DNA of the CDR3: TGTGCCAGCAGTGGAGGGCCCGGGACAGGGAGCAGACAGCCCCAGCATTTT. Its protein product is CASSGGPGTGSRQPQHF.

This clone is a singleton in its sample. The CDR3 nucleotides read TGTGCCAGCAGCTTAGATCTCAGGGGAGCAGATACGCAGTATTTT. Its protein is CASSLDLRGADTQYF. J is TRBJ2-3 and V is TRBV7-2; TRBD1 might be the D (6 bases). This CDR3 is built from 15 residues. CDR1 is SGHTA, CDR2 FQGNSA, per germline. With 1 base removed from V and 4 bases from J, the gap between germline ends came to 12 bases.

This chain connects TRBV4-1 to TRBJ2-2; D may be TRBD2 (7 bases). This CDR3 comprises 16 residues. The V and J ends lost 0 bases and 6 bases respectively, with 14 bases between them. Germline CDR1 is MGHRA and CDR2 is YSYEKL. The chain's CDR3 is CASSQETGRESGELFF. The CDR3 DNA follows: TGCGCCAGCAGCCAAGAAACAGGGAGGGAATCCGGGGAGCTGTTTTTT.

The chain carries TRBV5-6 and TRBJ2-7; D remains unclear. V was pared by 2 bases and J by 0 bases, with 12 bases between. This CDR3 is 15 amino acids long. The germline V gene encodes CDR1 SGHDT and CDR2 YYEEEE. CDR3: CASSLGMESSYEQYF. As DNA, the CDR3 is TGTGCCAGCAGCTTAGGAATGGAGAGCTCCTACGAGCAGTACTTC.

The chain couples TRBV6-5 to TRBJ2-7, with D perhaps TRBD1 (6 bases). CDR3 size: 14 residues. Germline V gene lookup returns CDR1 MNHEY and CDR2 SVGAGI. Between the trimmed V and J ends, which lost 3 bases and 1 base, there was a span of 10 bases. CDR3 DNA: TGTGCCAGCAGTTATTTCCAGGGGTCCTACGAGCAGTACTTC. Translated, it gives CASSYFQGSYEQYF.

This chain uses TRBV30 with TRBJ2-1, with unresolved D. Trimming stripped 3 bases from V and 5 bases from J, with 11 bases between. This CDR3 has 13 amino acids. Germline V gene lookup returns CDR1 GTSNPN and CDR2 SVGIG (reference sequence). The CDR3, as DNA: TGTGCCTGGAGCCCGCAACTTAACAATGAGCAGTTCTTC. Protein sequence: CAWSPQLNNEQFF.

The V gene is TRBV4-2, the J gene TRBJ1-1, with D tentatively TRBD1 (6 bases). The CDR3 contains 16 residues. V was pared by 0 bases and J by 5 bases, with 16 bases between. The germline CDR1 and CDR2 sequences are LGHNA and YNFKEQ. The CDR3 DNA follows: TGTGCCAGCAGCCAAGACGGTTACGACAGGACGACTGAAGCTTTCTTT. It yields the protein CASSQDGYDRTTEAFF.

The CDR3 DNA follows: TGTGCCAGCAGTTTAAGAGAATATGGCTACACCTTC. Its translation: CASSLREYGYTF. The J gene is TRBJ1-2, the V gene TRBV28; D gene unclear. The CDR3 has 12 amino acids. Germline V CDR1 and CDR2: MDHEN, SYDVKM. The V and J ends lost 2 bases and 5 bases respectively, with 6 bases between them.

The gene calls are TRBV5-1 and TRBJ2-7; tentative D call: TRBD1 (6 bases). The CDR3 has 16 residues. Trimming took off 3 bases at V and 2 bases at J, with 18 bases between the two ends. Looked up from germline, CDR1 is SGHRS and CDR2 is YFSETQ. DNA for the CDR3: TGCGCCAGCAGCTCCGCTTCCCGGGACATTCCCTACGAGCAGTACTTC. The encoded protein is CASSSASRDIPYEQYF.

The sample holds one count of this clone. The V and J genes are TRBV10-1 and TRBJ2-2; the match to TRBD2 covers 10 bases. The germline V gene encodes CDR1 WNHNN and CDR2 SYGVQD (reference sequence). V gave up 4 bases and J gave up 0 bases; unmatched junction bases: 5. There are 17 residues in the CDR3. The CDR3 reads CASSALAGGANTGELFF. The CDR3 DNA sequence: TGCGCCAGCAGTGCGTTAGCGGGGGGTGCGAACACCGGGGAGCTGTTTTTT.

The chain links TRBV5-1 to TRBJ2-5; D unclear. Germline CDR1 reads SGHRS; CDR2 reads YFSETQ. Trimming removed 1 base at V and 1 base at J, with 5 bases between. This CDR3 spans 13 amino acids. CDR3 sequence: CASSLLAQETQYF. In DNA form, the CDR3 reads TGCGCCAGCAGCTTGTTGGCCCAAGAGACCCAGTACTTC.

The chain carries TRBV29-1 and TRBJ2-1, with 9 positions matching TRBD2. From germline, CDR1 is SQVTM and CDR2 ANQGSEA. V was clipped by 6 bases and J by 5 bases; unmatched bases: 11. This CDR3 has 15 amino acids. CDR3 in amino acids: CSVLTLAGANNEQFF. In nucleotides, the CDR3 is TGCAGCGTGCTCACCTTAGCGGGGGCTAACAATGAGCAGTTCTTC.

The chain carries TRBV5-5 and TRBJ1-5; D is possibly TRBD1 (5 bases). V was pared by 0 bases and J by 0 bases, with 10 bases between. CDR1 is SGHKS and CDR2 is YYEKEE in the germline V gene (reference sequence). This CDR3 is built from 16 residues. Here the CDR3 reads CASSLAGGNSNQPQHF. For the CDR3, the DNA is TGTGCCAGCAGCTTGGCGGGGGGAAATAGCAATCAGCCCCAGCATTTT.

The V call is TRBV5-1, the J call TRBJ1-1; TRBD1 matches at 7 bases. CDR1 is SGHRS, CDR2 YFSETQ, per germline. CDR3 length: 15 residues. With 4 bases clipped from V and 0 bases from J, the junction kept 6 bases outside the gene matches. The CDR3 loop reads CASSPTGRMNTEAFF. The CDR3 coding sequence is TGCGCCAGCAGCCCGACAGGGCGCATGAACACTGAAGCTTTCTTT.

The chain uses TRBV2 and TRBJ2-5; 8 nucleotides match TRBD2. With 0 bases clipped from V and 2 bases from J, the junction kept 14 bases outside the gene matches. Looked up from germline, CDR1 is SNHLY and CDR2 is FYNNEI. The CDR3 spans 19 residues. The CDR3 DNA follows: TGTGCCAGCAGTGAAGCCCGGGGAGGGAGCGGGGGTCCACAAGAGACCCAGTACTTC. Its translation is CASSEARGGSGGPQETQYF.